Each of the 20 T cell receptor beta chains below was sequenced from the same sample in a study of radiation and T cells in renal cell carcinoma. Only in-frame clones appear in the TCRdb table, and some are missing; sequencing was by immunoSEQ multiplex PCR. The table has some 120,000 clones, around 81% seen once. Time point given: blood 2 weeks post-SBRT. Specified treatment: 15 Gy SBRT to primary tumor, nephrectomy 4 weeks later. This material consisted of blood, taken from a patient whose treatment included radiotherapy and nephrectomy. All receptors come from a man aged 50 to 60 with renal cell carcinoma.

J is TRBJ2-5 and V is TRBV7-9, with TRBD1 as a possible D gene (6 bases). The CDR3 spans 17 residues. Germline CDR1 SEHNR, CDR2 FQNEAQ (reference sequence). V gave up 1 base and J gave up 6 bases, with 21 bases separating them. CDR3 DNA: TGTGCCAGCAGCTTAGGGGGGCCGGGCCCGGGCACGCAGACCCAGTACTTC. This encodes CASSLGGPGPGTQTQYF.

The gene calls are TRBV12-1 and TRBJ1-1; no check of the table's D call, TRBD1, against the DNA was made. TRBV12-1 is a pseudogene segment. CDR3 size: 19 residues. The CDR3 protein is CASSFATHSPDRLNTEAFF. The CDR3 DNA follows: TGTGCCAGCAGCTTTGCGACCCACTCGCCGGACAGGTTGAACACTGAAGCTTTCTTT.

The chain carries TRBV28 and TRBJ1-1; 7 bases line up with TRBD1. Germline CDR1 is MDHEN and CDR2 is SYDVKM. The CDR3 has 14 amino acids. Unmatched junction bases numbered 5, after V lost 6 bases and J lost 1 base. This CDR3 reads CASRLDRENTEAFF. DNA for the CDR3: TGTGCCAGCAGACTCGACAGGGAGAACACTGAAGCTTTCTTT. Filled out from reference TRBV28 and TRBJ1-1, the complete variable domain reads DVKVTQSSRYLVKRTGEKVFLECVQDMDHENMFWYRQDPGLGLRLIYFSYDVKMKEKGDIPEGYSVSREKKERFSLILESASTNQTSMYLCASRLDRENTEAFFGQGTRLTVV.

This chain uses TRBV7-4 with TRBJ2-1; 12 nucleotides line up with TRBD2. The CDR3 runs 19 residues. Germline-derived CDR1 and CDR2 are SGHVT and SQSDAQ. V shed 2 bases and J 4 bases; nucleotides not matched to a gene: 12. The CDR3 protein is CASSLRLAGAWGRYNEQFF. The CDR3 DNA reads TGTGCCAGCAGCTTAAGACTAGCGGGGGCCTGGGGTCGGTACAATGAGCAGTTCTTC.

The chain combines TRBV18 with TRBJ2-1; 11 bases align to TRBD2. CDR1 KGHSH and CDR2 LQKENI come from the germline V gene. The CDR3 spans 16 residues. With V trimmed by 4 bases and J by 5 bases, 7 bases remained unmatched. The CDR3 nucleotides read TGTGCCAGCTCACAGACCCTAGCGGGGGGAAACAATGAGCAGTTCTTC. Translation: CASSQTLAGGNNEQFF.

In nucleotides, the CDR3 is TGCGCCAGCAGCACGGGACTAGCGGTGCAAGAGACCCAGTACTTC. It codes for CASSTGLAVQETQYF. The V and J genes are TRBV5-1 and TRBJ2-5; 11 nucleotides agree with TRBD2. There are 15 residues in the CDR3. The trim removed 4 bases at V and 2 bases at J, leaving 4 bases unmatched. Germline V lookup: CDR1 SGHRS, CDR2 YFSETQ.

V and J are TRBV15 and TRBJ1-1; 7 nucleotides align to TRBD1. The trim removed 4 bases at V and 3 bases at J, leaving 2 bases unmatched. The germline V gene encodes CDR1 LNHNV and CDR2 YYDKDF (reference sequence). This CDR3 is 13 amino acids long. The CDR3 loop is CATSKGADTEAFF. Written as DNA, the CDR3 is TGTGCCACCAGCAAGGGGGCGGACACTGAAGCTTTCTTT.

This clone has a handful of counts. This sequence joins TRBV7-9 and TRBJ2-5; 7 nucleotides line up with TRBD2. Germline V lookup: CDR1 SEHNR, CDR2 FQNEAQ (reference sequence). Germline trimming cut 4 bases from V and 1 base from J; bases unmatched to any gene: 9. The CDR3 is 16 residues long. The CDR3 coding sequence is TGTGCCAGCAGCTCGGGTCATAGCGGGCCCCAAGAGACCCAGTACTTC. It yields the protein CASSSGHSGPQETQYF.

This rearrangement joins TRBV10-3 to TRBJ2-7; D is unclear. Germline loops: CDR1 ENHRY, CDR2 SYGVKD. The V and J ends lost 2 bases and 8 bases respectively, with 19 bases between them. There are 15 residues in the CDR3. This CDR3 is CAISETSTRLGKQYF. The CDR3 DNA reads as TGTGCCATCAGTGAGACCTCAACGCGCCTTGGAAAGCAGTACTTC.

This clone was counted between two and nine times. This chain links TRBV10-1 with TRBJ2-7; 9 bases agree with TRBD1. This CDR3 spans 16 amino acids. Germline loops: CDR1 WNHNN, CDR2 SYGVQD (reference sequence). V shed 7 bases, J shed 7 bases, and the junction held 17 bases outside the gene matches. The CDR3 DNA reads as TGCGCCAGCACCCCTAGTCTGGGGACAGGGATGTGGGAGCAGTACTTC. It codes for CASTPSLGTGMWEQYF.

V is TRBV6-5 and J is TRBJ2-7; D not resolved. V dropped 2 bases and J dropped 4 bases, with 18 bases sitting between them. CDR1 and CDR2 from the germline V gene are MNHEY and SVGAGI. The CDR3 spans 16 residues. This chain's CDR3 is CASSYAEDIVGYEQYF. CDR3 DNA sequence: TGTGCCAGCAGTTACGCGGAAGACATCGTGGGATACGAGCAGTACTTC.

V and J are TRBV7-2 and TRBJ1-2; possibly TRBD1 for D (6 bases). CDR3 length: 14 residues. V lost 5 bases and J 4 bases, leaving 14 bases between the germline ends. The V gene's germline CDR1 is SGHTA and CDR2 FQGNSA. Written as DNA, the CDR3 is TGTGCCAGCAGCAAGACCAGGGGACCCTATGGCTACACCTTC. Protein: CASSKTRGPYGYTF.

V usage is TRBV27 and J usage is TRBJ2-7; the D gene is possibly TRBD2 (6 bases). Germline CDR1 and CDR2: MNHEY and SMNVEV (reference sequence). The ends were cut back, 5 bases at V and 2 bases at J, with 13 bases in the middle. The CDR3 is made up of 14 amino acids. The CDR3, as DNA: TGTGCCAGCAGTCCAGAGACTAGTACCTACGAGCAGTACTTC. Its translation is CASSPETSTYEQYF.

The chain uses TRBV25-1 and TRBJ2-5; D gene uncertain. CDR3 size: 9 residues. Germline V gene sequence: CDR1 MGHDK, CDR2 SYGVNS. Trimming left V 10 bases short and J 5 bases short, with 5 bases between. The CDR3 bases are TGTGCCATAAGGGAGACCCAGTACTTC. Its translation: CAIRETQYF.

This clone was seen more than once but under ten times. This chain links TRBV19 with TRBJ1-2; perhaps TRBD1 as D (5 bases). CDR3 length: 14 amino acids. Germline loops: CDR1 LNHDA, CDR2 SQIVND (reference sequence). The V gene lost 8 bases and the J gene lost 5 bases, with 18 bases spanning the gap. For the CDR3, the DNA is TGTGCCAGTCCGCTTATCCGGGACCCTTATGGCTACACCTTC. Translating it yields CASPLIRDPYGYTF.

The CDR3 loop reads CASSPLAGEGYRSYEQYF. CDR3 DNA: TGCGCCAGCAGCCCACTAGCGGGAGAAGGGTATAGGTCCTACGAGCAGTACTTC. The rearrangement links TRBV4-1 to TRBJ2-7, with 11 nucleotides matching TRBD2. V lost 4 bases and J lost 1; bases outside the gene matches: 12. This CDR3 has 18 residues. Germline V gene sequence: CDR1 MGHRA, CDR2 YSYEKL.

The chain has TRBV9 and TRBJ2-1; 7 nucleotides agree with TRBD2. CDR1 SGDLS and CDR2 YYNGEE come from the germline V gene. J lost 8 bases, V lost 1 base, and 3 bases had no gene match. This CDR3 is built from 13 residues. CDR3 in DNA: TGTGCCAGCAGCGTACTGACTAGCTATGAGCAGTTCTTC. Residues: CASSVLTSYEQFF.

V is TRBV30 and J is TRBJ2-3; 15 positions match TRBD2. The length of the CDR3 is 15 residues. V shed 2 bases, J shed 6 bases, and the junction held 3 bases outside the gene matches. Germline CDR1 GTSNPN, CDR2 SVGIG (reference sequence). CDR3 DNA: TGTGCCTGGAGTTCCGGGACTAGCGGGGGGGATACGCAGTATTTT. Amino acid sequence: CAWSSGTSGGDTQYF.

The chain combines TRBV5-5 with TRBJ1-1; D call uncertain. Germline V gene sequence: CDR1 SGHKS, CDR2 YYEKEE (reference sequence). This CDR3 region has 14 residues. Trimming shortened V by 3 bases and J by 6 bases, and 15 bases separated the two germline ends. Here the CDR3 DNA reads TGTGCCAGCAGCTCAAACCCGGACGTAGCTGAAGCTTTCTTT. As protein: CASSSNPDVAEAFF. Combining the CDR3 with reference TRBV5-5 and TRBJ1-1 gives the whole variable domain DAGVTQSPTHLIKTRGQQVTLRCSPISGHKSVSWYQQVLGQGPQFIFQYYEKEERGRGNFPDRFSARQFPNYSSELNVNALLLGDSALYLCASSSNPDVAEAFFGQGTRLTVV.

As DNA, the CDR3 is TGTGCCAGCTCACCACGACGGGTAGCAACTAATGAAAAACTGTTTTTT. As protein: CASSPRRVATNEKLFF. This sequence joins TRBV18 and TRBJ1-4; D is undetermined. CDR3 length: 16 amino acids. The V end lost 1 base, the J end lost 0 bases, and 9 bases lay between the germline ends. Germline CDR1 is KGHSH and CDR2 is LQKENI.